The next 10 T cell receptor beta chains were all read from a single sample in a study of T-cell reconstitution after alpha-beta-depleted transplantation in children. Library preparation (for TCRbeta) was performed with unique molecular identifiers. TCRdb analysed the PCR reads with MiXCR anew, one entry per CDR3 protein. The table has around 960,000 distinct CDR3 sequences, roughly 29% seen once; the top ten hold roughly 28%. The sample here was PBMCs, mostly from graft donor cells, taken 360 days after TCRalphabeta/CD19-depleted stem cell transplant. The receptors derive from a boy under three years old who had a stem cell transplant for SCID, so the T cells may come from the graft donor.

The chain is built from TRBV29-1 and TRBJ2-1; 8 positions match TRBD2. Per germline, CDR1 SQVTM and CDR2 ANQGSEA. After removal of 4 bases from V and 3 bases from J, the junction contained 11 bases not matched to a gene. The CDR3 runs 16 residues. The CDR3, as DNA: TGCAGCGTTGCTCCCTGGACTAGCCAATACTACAATGAGCAGTTCTTC. Its translation: CSVAPWTSQYYNEQFF.

The CDR3 DNA follows: TGCAGTGCTAGAGACCTGGACAGGGGTAATGAAAAACTGTTTTTT. This codes for CSARDLDRGNEKLFF. The chain links TRBV20-1 to TRBJ1-4, with 9 bases fitting TRBD1. CDR1 and CDR2 from the germline V gene are DFQATT and SNEGSKA (reference sequence). The CDR3 sequence is 15 residues long. The J segment lost 4 bases and the V segment lost 0 bases, leaving 3 bases of the junction unmatched.

The chain carries TRBV12-3 or TRBV12-4 and TRBJ2-6; 9 bases match TRBD1. The CDR3 is 18 amino acids. J was trimmed by 2 bases and V by 1 base; bases with no gene match: 6. The CDR3 coding sequence is TGTGCCAGCAGTTTAGAACAGGGGGCGTCTCCTGGGGCCAACGTCCTGACTTTC. This gives the protein CASSLEQGASPGANVLTF.

This clonotype was seen more than once but under ten times. The chain employs TRBV20-1 and TRBJ2-2, with 12 bases that match TRBD2. Germline V gene sequence: CDR1 DFQATT, CDR2 SNEGSKA (reference sequence). J lost 0 bases, V lost 2 bases, and 10 bases had no gene match. The CDR3 spans 19 residues. In DNA form, the CDR3 reads TGCAGTGCTAGATCTAGCGGGGGGGCTTTCCATTCGAACACCGGGGAGCTGTTTTTT. This encodes CSARSSGGAFHSNTGELFF.

The chain joins TRBV19 to TRBJ1-5, with D unresolved. With 5 bases removed from V and 7 bases from J, the gap between germline ends came to 12 bases. The CDR3 sequence is 13 residues long. Germline V gene data show CDR1 as LNHDA and CDR2 as SQIVND (reference sequence). The CDR3 protein is CASSLLLRQPQHF. The CDR3 region has the DNA TGTGCCAGTAGTCTTTTGCTGAGGCAGCCCCAGCATTTT. Full variable domain (outside the CDR3, taken from reference TRBV19 and TRBJ1-5): DGGITQSPKYLFRKEGQNVTLSCEQNLNHDAMYWYRQDPGQGLRLIYYSQIVNDFQKGDIAEGYSVSREKKESFPLTVTSAQKNPTAFYLCASSLLLRQPQHFGDGTRLSIL.

V gene TRBV6-5 combines with J gene TRBJ2-5; D remains ambiguous. The V gene's germline CDR1 is MNHEY and CDR2 SVGAGI. Trimming removed 4 bases at V and 2 bases at J, with 14 bases between. CDR3 size: 15 residues. The CDR3 coding sequence is TGTGCCAGCAGTTCCTTCCCGACCGTACAAGAGACCCAGTACTTC. Encoded protein: CASSSFPTVQETQYF.

Note on this clonotype: A much larger clone differs by one base, so this may be a read error. The genes are TRBV6-1 and TRBJ2-7, with a weak D call TRBD1 (6 bases). The CDR3 length is 16 residues. The germline V gene encodes CDR1 MNHNS and CDR2 SASEGT. Trimming removed 6 bases at V and 1 base at J, with 19 bases between. CDR3 coding DNA: TGTGCCAGCAGGAGATCCTACACAGGGATTTCCTACGAGCAGTACTTC. Translated, it gives CASRRSYTGISYEQYF.

In its sample, this clonotype was seen once. The chain uses TRBV6-2 or TRBV6-3 and TRBJ2-3; TRBD2 matches at 7 bases. Trimming at V came to 0 bases and at J to 2 bases, leaving 5 bases not matched to a gene. The CDR3 is 16 amino acids. Germline CDR1 and CDR2: MNHEY and SVGEGT. The chain's CDR3 is CASSYSSGDLTDTQYF. DNA of the CDR3: TGTGCCAGCAGTTACTCGAGCGGGGACCTCACAGATACGCAGTATTTT.

This clonotype was found a few times. The chain recombines TRBV24-1 with TRBJ2-3; D gene unclear. V gave up 5 bases and J gave up 2 bases, with 13 bases separating them. Germline V gene lookup returns CDR1 KGHDR and CDR2 SFDVKD. This CDR3 comprises 15 residues. The CDR3 reads CATSGPGEYTDTQYF. The CDR3 DNA follows: TGTGCCACCAGTGGACCTGGGGAATACACAGATACGCAGTATTTT.

The V call is TRBV5-1, the J call TRBJ2-2; 8 bases match TRBD2. Germline V gene sequence: CDR1 SGHRS, CDR2 YFSETQ. The V and J ends lost 4 bases and 4 bases, in that order; junction bases with no gene match: 6. This CDR3 spans 15 amino acids. Here the CDR3 reads CASSPLAVGTGELFF. The CDR3 DNA follows: TGCGCCAGCAGCCCACTAGCGGTTGGCACCGGGGAGCTGTTTTTT.